Shown below are 20 T cell receptor beta chains from a single sample sequenced in a study of spatial heterogeneity in lung cancer. Documented time point: sample taken at primary tumor resection. The input material, whole RNA from tumor, nontumor lung or frozen PBMC, was sequenced unsorted. In TCRdb, the 5' RACE reads were re-called with MiXCR into one record per CDR3 protein. The table has around 92,000 distinct CDR3 sequences, approximately 12% seen once. The input for sequencing was PBMCs, taken at surgery. These TCRs come from a male donor with early-stage non-small cell lung cancer.

The table lists this clonotype with a few counts. V usage is TRBV12-3 or TRBV12-4 and J usage is TRBJ2-7; 9 nucleotides align to TRBD1. The CDR3 length is 17 residues. V gave up 6 bases and J gave up 1 base; unmatched junction bases: 13. This chain's CDR3 is CASSPTNRDRVSYEQYF. DNA of the CDR3: TGTGCCAGCAGCCCGACCAACCGGGACAGGGTGTCCTACGAGCAGTACTTC.

This chain connects TRBV7-3 to TRBJ2-5; D might be TRBD1 or TRBD2, each matching 5 bases. The CDR3 runs to 15 residues. V was pared by 6 bases and J by 4 bases, with 18 bases between. Germline V gene sequence: CDR1 SGHTA, CDR2 FQGTGA. This chain's CDR3 is CASSSGTQRTETQYF. CDR3 nucleotide sequence: TGTGCCAGCAGTTCCGGGACCCAAAGGACAGAGACCCAGTACTTC.

This chain uses TRBV12-3 or TRBV12-4 with TRBJ1-3; no definite D call. This CDR3 region has 15 residues. V lost 6 bases to trimming and J lost 0 bases, with 12 bases between them. The CDR3 loop reads CASRRHINSGNTIYF. DNA for the CDR3: TGTGCCAGCAGGCGCCACATAAACTCTGGAAACACCATATATTTT.

This rearrangement joins TRBV28 to TRBJ2-5; D may be TRBD2 (6 bases). The CDR3 totals 13 residues. V was pared by 3 bases and J by 5 bases, with 10 bases between. CDR1 is MDHEN and CDR2 is SYDVKM in the germline V gene. The CDR3 coding sequence is TGTGCCAGCAGTTTCGGGGGACGCGAGACCCAGTACTTC. This sequence encodes CASSFGGRETQYF.

This clonotype was detected a few times. The V call is TRBV12-3 or TRBV12-4, the J call TRBJ1-2; D is uncertain. The CDR3 loop spans 12 amino acids. V was trimmed by 4 bases and J by 8 bases, leaving 11 bases between them. The CDR3, as DNA: TGTGCCAGCAGTTCATTCAGCAGGGGCTACACCTTC. Amino acids: CASSSFSRGYTF.

The chain links TRBV11-2 to TRBJ1-1; possible D gene TRBD1, 5 bases. CDR1 is SGHAT and CDR2 is FQNNGV in the germline V gene. V gave up 4 bases and J gave up 1 base, with 13 bases separating them. CDR3 length: 15 amino acids. CDR3 amino acids: CASSYRGASNTEAFF. CDR3 in DNA: TGTGCCAGCAGCTACCGCGGGGCTTCGAACACTGAAGCTTTCTTT.

CDR3 DNA sequence: TGTGCCAGCAGCTTAGTGTCGGCAGGGACCTCACCCCTCCACTTT. As protein: CASSLVSAGTSPLHF. The rearrangement joins TRBV7-2 to TRBJ1-6; D possibly corresponds to TRBD1 (5 bases). CDR1 and CDR2 (germline): SGHTA, FQGNSA. The CDR3 runs 15 residues. Trimming left V 1 base short and J 10 bases short, with 14 bases between.

This clonotype has just a few counts. The V gene is TRBV2, the J gene TRBJ2-1, with a weak D call TRBD2 (5 bases). CDR1 SNHLY and CDR2 FYNNEI come from the germline V gene. Between the trimmed V and J ends, which lost 10 bases and 8 bases, there was a span of 21 bases. The CDR3 has 14 residues. The CDR3 DNA follows: TGTGCCACCCGCCGTAACGGGATGGGAGATGAGCAGTTCTTC. This translates into CATRRNGMGDEQFF.

This sequence joins TRBV7-3 and TRBJ1-2, with D perhaps TRBD1 (5 bases). The germline V gene has CDR1 SGHTA and CDR2 FQGTGA. CDR3 length: 15 amino acids. Trimming removed 5 bases from V and 3 bases from J, with 16 bases in between. The CDR3 bases are TGTGCCAGCAGCCCAACCTCGTCAGGGCACTATGGCTACACCTTC. Its protein is CASSPTSSGHYGYTF.

The chain uses TRBV7-2 and TRBJ2-5; 11 nucleotides align to TRBD2. With V trimmed by 2 bases and J by 1 base, 3 bases remained unmatched. Germline lookup yields CDR1 SGHTA and CDR2 FQGNSA. The CDR3 runs to 16 residues. CDR3 protein: CASSLIAGGFQETQYF. The CDR3 nucleotides read TGTGCCAGCAGCTTAATAGCGGGGGGGTTCCAAGAGACCCAGTACTTC.

This clonotype was found a few times. This chain uses TRBV27 with TRBJ2-5; 14 bases align to TRBD2. This CDR3 contains 18 residues. V was clipped by 5 bases and J by 1 base; unmatched bases: 9. Germline V lookup: CDR1 MNHEY, CDR2 SMNVEV (reference sequence). The DNA of the CDR3 is TGTGCCAGCAGTCTTACAGGGACTAGCGGGGGACCCCAAGAGACCCAGTACTTC. The encoded protein is CASSLTGTSGGPQETQYF.

This rearrangement joins TRBV28 to TRBJ1-1; D possibly corresponds to TRBD1 (6 bases). CDR3 length equals 12 residues. Deletions cut 6 bases from V and 10 bases from J, with 15 bases between. CDR1 is MDHEN and CDR2 is SYDVKM in the germline V gene. The CDR3 loop is CASRALTGPAFF. The CDR3 DNA sequence: TGTGCCAGCAGAGCTCTGACAGGTCCAGCTTTCTTT.

This chain links TRBV6-2 or TRBV6-3 with TRBJ2-1; 11 nucleotides agree with TRBD2. Per the germline V gene, CDR1 is MNHEY and CDR2 is SVGEGT. The CDR3 length is 14 residues. The trim removed 7 bases at V and 5 bases at J, leaving 4 bases unmatched. CDR3 coding DNA: TGTGCCAGCATCGGGACTAGCGGACACAATGAGCAGTTCTTC. This gives the protein CASIGTSGHNEQFF.

This rearrangement joins TRBV5-1 to TRBJ1-6, with 10 nucleotides matching TRBD1. The CDR3 is 15 residues long. The trim removed 4 bases at V and 9 bases at J, leaving 7 bases unmatched. Germline-derived CDR1 and CDR2 are SGHRS and YFSETQ. The CDR3 protein is CASSRQGAETSPLHF. In DNA form, the CDR3 reads TGCGCCAGCAGCAGACAGGGGGCTGAGACTTCACCCCTCCACTTT.

The chain has TRBV20-1 and TRBJ2-3; 7 nucleotides agree with TRBD2. The junction had 10 bases not matched to a gene; V was cut back by 4 bases and J by 3 bases. Looked up from germline, CDR1 is DFQATT and CDR2 is SNEGSKA (reference sequence). The CDR3 totals 15 residues. The CDR3 DNA reads TGCAGTGCTACCCGGGCGGGAGTCCAGACAGATACGCAGTATTTT. Amino acids: CSATRAGVQTDTQYF.

V and J are TRBV7-8 and TRBJ1-2, with unresolved D. The germline V gene encodes CDR1 SGHVS and CDR2 FQNEAQ. The CDR3 extends over 14 amino acids. V was clipped by 3 bases and J by 2 bases, with 10 bases between them. The chain's CDR3 is CASSLILPNYGYTF. The CDR3 DNA reads TGTGCCAGCAGCTTGATCTTGCCCAACTATGGCTACACCTTC.

The gene calls are TRBV6-5 and TRBJ2-7; D is possibly TRBD2 (6 bases). Germline assignment: CDR1 MNHEY and CDR2 SVGAGI. Trimming took off 2 bases at V and 2 bases at J, with 13 bases between the two ends. CDR3 length: 15 amino acids. In nucleotides, the CDR3 is TGTGCCAGCAGTTACGGTCGGCTAGCGACCTACGAGCAGTACTTC. Its protein product is CASSYGRLATYEQYF.

This clonotype appeared a few times. The rearrangement uses TRBV12-3 or TRBV12-4 and TRBJ1-2; unclear D gene. Trimming took off 6 bases at V and 2 bases at J, with 10 bases between the two ends. CDR3 length equals 13 residues. CDR3 bases: TGTGCCAGCAGATTGGGAGTAAACTATGGCTACACCTTC. Protein product: CASRLGVNYGYTF.

This clonotype was counted many times. The chain combines TRBV7-3 with TRBJ2-2, with 7 bases lining up with TRBD1. The CDR3 spans 16 residues. V trimming: 5 bases; J trimming: 4 bases; junction bases outside the gene matches: 10. Germline loops: CDR1 SGHTA, CDR2 FQGTGA. The CDR3 loop reads CASSPLGQAGTGELFF. For the CDR3, the DNA is TGTGCCAGCAGCCCCCTTGGACAGGCCGGCACCGGGGAGCTGTTTTTT.

This chain joins TRBV10-3 and TRBJ1-1, with 7 bases that match TRBD1. Trimming cost V 7 bases and J 3 bases; bases outside gene matches: 8. The CDR3 extends over 14 amino acids. The germline gives CDR1 ENHRY, CDR2 SYGVKD. The CDR3 nucleotides are TGTGCCATCAATATGGGACAGCCCGACACTGAAGCTTTCTTT. Translation: CAINMGQPDTEAFF.